These 16 T cell receptor beta chains originate from one sample sequenced in a study of molecular identifiers for immune sequencing clone quantification. TCRdb called the PCR reads again in MiXCR, with one record for every CDR3 protein. The repertoire holds some 590,000 distinct CDR3 sequences, with over 25% as singletons. Sequences were obtained from naive CD8+ T cells from blood, with Jurkat cell RNA spiked in. The subset denotes: FACS-sorted CD8+CD4-CCR7+CD45RA+ naive T cells. The source is a human donor in good health. Some libraries in this study had Jurkat cell RNA spiked in.

The table lists this clonotype with many counts. The CDR3 region is CASSLNTPRGASYEQYF. Here the CDR3 DNA reads TGTGCCAGCAGTTTGAACACCCCAAGAGGCGCCTCCTACGAGCAGTACTTC. The rearrangement joins TRBV27 to TRBJ2-7; the D is unclear. CDR1 is MNHEY, CDR2 SMNVEV, per germline (reference sequence). The CDR3 sequence is 17 residues long. Trimming took off 3 bases at V and 0 bases at J, with 18 bases between the two ends.

This clonotype appeared many times. V is TRBV28 and J is TRBJ2-7; D remains ambiguous. The CDR3 contains 14 residues. V was pared by 5 bases and J by 0 bases, with 11 bases between. Per germline, CDR1 MDHEN and CDR2 SYDVKM. For the CDR3, the DNA is TGTGCCAGCAGTCACGCACGGAGCTCCTACGAGCAGTACTTC. This sequence encodes CASSHARSSYEQYF.

In regard to this clonotype: A junction end diverges from the germline sequence, so it may reflect a read error. This sequence joins TRBV6-5 and TRBJ1-1; D ambiguous. There are 16 residues in the CDR3. Germline V gives CDR1 MNHEY, CDR2 SVGAGI. This chain's CDR3 is CASGYSVGSFNTEAFF. The CDR3, as DNA: TGTGCCAGCGGTTACTCGGTCGGAAGCTTCAACACTGAAGCTTTCTTT.

With respect to this clonotype: This sequence may be a read error, since a much larger clone differs from it by one base. The genes are TRBV4-2 and TRBJ2-3; D is uncertain. Germline lookup yields CDR1 LGHNA and CDR2 YNFKEQ. CDR3 size: 14 residues. V lost 1 base and J lost 7, with 12 bases in between. The CDR3 loop is CASSQGESVNTQYF. The CDR3 DNA follows: TGTGCCAGCAGCCAAGGAGAGTCCGTAAATACGCAGTATTTT.

This clonotype was seen ten or more times. The chain combines TRBV2 with TRBJ1-5, with a tentative D call TRBD1 (5 bases). There are 15 residues in the CDR3. Trimming pared 1 base from V and 3 bases from J, leaving 10 bases between. Per the germline V gene, CDR1 is SNHLY and CDR2 is FYNNEI. The DNA for the CDR3 is TGTGCCAGCAGTGAAGGGCAGGGTAACAATCAGCCCCAGCATTTT. Translation: CASSEGQGNNQPQHF.

This clonotype showed up many times. The rearrangement uses TRBV11-2 and TRBJ2-3; D remains unclear. Trimming stripped 5 bases from V and 6 bases from J, with 9 bases between. The CDR3 extends over 12 amino acids. Germline V gene sequence: CDR1 SGHAT, CDR2 FQNNGV. The CDR3 DNA reads TGTGCCAGCAGCGGGCTATCGGATACGCAGTATTTT. It specifies CASSGLSDTQYF.

This clonotype appeared many times. The V call is TRBV7-9, the J call TRBJ1-4; 11 bases match TRBD1. CDR1 is SEHNR, CDR2 FQNEAQ, per germline (reference sequence). V shed 4 bases, J shed 8 bases, and the junction held 6 bases outside the gene matches. This CDR3 comprises 15 residues. CDR3 in DNA: TGTGCCAGCAGCTCCCAGAGGACAGGGGGCGAAAAACTGTTTTTT. Translated, it gives CASSSQRTGGEKLFF.

The V and J genes are TRBV5-1 and TRBJ1-1; maybe TRBD1 (6 bases). Germline V CDR1 and CDR2: SGHRS, YFSETQ. Trimming removed 0 bases at V and 5 bases at J, with 11 bases between. This CDR3 has 14 residues. CDR3 protein: CASSLGGALTEAFF. In DNA, the CDR3 is TGCGCCAGCAGCTTGGGGGGGGCGTTGACTGAAGCTTTCTTT.

This clonotype showed up many times. V is TRBV6-5 and J is TRBJ2-7; 8 nucleotides align to TRBD1. CDR1 is MNHEY, CDR2 SVGAGI, per germline. V was pared by 2 bases and J by 4 bases, with 1 base of the junction left unmatched. The CDR3 runs to 13 residues. CDR3 nucleotide sequence: TGTGCCAGCAGTTACGACAGGGGTTACGAGCAGTACTTC. Translating gives CASSYDRGYEQYF.

There are a few counts of this clonotype. This rearrangement joins TRBV4-3 to TRBJ1-6, with a weak D call TRBD1 (5 bases). Trimming shortened V by 1 base and J by 6 bases, and 13 bases separated the two germline ends. Germline CDR1 and CDR2: LGHNA and YSLEER. This CDR3 is built from 16 residues. CDR3 coding DNA: TGCGCCAGCAGCCAAGTCTTCGGGGCCGGTAATTCACCCCTCCACTTT. This translates into CASSQVFGAGNSPLHF.

This clonotype was recorded a few times. The V and J genes are TRBV30 and TRBJ2-7, with D perhaps assigned TRBD1 or TRBD2 (5 bases each). Germline lookup yields CDR1 GTSNPN and CDR2 SVGIG (reference sequence). V was pared by 4 bases and J by 6 bases, with 13 bases between. The CDR3 contains 12 residues. The chain's CDR3 is CAWNGVGGEQYF. In DNA, the CDR3 is TGTGCCTGGAACGGGGTTGGGGGCGAGCAGTACTTC.

A few counts support this clonotype. The chain joins TRBV2 to TRBJ2-7; a possible D gene is TRBD1 (6 bases). Germline V gene data show CDR1 as SNHLY and CDR2 as FYNNEI. The CDR3 runs to 14 residues. Trimming cost V 6 bases and J 6 bases, with 18 bases left between them. CDR3 DNA sequence: TGTGCCAGCAGACCACAGGGCTCGTCGGGCGAGCAGTACTTC. Encoded protein: CASRPQGSSGEQYF.

This clonotype was seen a few times. The rearrangement joins TRBV12-3 or TRBV12-4 to TRBJ2-2; D gene ambiguous. Between the trimmed V and J ends, which lost 5 bases and 5 bases, there was a span of 12 bases. The CDR3 consists of 14 residues. The CDR3 spells CASSITARTGELFF. The CDR3 coding sequence is TGTGCCAGCAGTATTACGGCGAGAACCGGGGAGCTGTTTTTT.

Ten or more counts support this clonotype. The chain combines TRBV12-3 or TRBV12-4 with TRBJ2-3; TRBD2 is a possible D gene (7 bases). CDR3 length equals 15 residues. Trimming removed 4 bases from V and 6 bases from J, with 17 bases in between. The CDR3 nucleotides read TGTGCCAGCAGTTCCGACTTTGCGGGGGCCGATACGCAGTATTTT. Protein: CASSSDFAGADTQYF.

This clonotype came up many times. CDR3 DNA: TGTGCCAGCAGTTTAGAGGGGGCCGGCACAGATACGCAGTATTTT. The encoded protein is CASSLEGAGTDTQYF. The rearrangement links TRBV27 to TRBJ2-3, with 7 positions matching TRBD1. There are 15 residues in the CDR3. Germline CDR1 and CDR2: MNHEY and SMNVEV (reference sequence). The V gene end was trimmed by 2 bases and the J gene end by 1 base; junction bases not matched to a gene: 3.

Ten or more counts support this clonotype. This sequence joins TRBV4-3 and TRBJ1-1, with D possibly matching TRBD1 (6 bases). The V end lost 4 bases, the J end lost 5 bases, and 14 bases lay between the germline ends. The CDR3 has 14 amino acids. Germline CDR1 is LGHNA and CDR2 is YSLEER. CDR3 loop: CASSRDISGTEAFF. CDR3 in DNA: TGCGCCAGCAGCCGGGACATCTCAGGAACTGAAGCTTTCTTT.